The 23 T cell receptor beta chains reported below all come from one sample, sequenced in a study of OX40 agonist ivuxolimab in advanced cancers. TCRdb keeps only in-frame clones here, not all; method: immunoSEQ multiplex PCR. Seen here are about 110,000 clones, 90% observed once, and the top ten hold about 0.5%. Sequences were derived from CD4+ or CD8+ T cells sorted from blood, sampled in a trial of the OX40 agonist ivuxolimab. These receptors were taken from an adult with an advanced solid tumor such as melanoma, head and neck, liver or kidney cancer.

The chain joins TRBV30 to TRBJ2-1; 9 bases are shared with TRBD2. The germline gives CDR1 GTSNPN, CDR2 SVGIG (reference sequence). There are 14 residues in the CDR3. V was clipped by 1 base and J by 5 bases; unmatched bases: 3. This chain's CDR3 is CAWSGLAVHNEQFF. DNA for the CDR3: TGTGCCTGGAGTGGACTAGCGGTCCACAATGAGCAGTTCTTC. The full variable domain, with the rest looked up from reference TRBV30 and TRBJ2-1, is SQTIHQWPATLVQPVGSPLSLECTVEGTSNPNLYWYRQAAGRGLQLLFYSVGIGQISSEVPQNLSASRPQDRQFILSSKKLLLSDSGFYLCAWSGLAVHNEQFFGPGTRLTVL.

The gene calls are TRBV6-1 and TRBJ1-2; D remains unclear. Germline V CDR1 and CDR2: MNHNS, SASEGT. This CDR3 contains 11 residues. V was clipped by 2 bases and J by 6 bases, with 4 bases between them. In DNA, the CDR3 is TGTGCCAGCAGTGAAAGAGATGGCTACACCTTC. Translating gives CASSERDGYTF.

This chain connects TRBV7-8 to TRBJ1-6, with 9 bases matching TRBD1. The CDR3 runs 19 residues. Germline-derived CDR1 and CDR2 are SGHVS and FQNEAQ. The J segment lost 8 bases and the V segment lost 5 bases, leaving 19 bases of the junction unmatched. The DNA of the CDR3 is TGTGCCAGCAGCCTACGGGCCGGCCGGGGGACAGGGACAGATTCACCCCTCCACTTT. Protein product: CASSLRAGRGTGTDSPLHF.

This chain links TRBV7-2 with TRBJ1-6; 8 bases are shared with TRBD1. The germline gives CDR1 SGHTA, CDR2 FQGNSA. V was pared by 7 bases and J by 7 bases, with 12 bases of the junction left unmatched. The CDR3 runs 16 residues. CDR3 in amino acids: CASTLRSDRENSPLHF. The CDR3, as DNA: TGTGCCAGCACCCTGAGGTCGGACAGGGAAAATTCACCCCTCCACTTT.

J is TRBJ1-5 and V is TRBV7-2; 7 bases are a match to TRBD1. The CDR3 extends over 15 amino acids. Germline loops: CDR1 SGHTA, CDR2 FQGNSA. V trimming: 2 bases; J trimming: 3 bases; junction bases outside the gene matches: 4. CDR3 coding DNA: TGTGCCAGCAGCTTAAGTGGACAGGTCAATCAGCCCCAGCATTTT. Translated, it gives CASSLSGQVNQPQHF.

The chain joins TRBV4-3 to TRBJ1-1; 7 bases agree with TRBD1. The CDR3 spans 18 residues. The V gene end was trimmed by 0 bases and the J gene end by 0 bases; junction bases not matched to a gene: 10. Germline V gene lookup returns CDR1 LGHNA and CDR2 YSLEER. CDR3 DNA sequence: TGCGCCAGCAGCCAAGATCCGGGCAGGGGGGGGATGAACACTGAAGCTTTCTTT. The encoded protein is CASSQDPGRGGMNTEAFF.

The CDR3 loop is CASSQDLGGRGNEQFF. The CDR3 coding sequence is TGCGCCAGCAGCCAAGATTTGGGGGGCCGCGGTAATGAGCAGTTCTTC. This chain joins TRBV4-1 and TRBJ2-1; the D gene could be TRBD1 or TRBD2 (6 bases each). The V and J ends lost 0 bases and 7 bases respectively, with 16 bases between them. CDR3 size: 16 residues. CDR1 is MGHRA and CDR2 is YSYEKL in the germline V gene.

The table lists this clone with a few counts. The V gene is TRBV7-9, the J gene TRBJ2-7; D gene unclear. CDR3 length: 12 residues. Germline CDR1 and CDR2: SEHNR and FQNEAQ (reference sequence). The germline V and J ends were trimmed by 4 bases and 7 bases, with 11 bases remaining between them. DNA of the CDR3: TGTGCCAGCAGCTATCCTTCAAGGGAGCAGTACTTC. Amino acid sequence: CASSYPSREQYF.

This rearrangement joins TRBV28 to TRBJ2-2; 12 bases are shared with TRBD1. In germline, CDR1 is MDHEN, CDR2 SYDVKM. J was trimmed by 6 bases and V by 3 bases; bases with no gene match: 5. This CDR3 has 16 residues. CDR3 in amino acids: CASSLLGTGGSGELFF. CDR3 sequence (DNA): TGTGCCAGCAGTTTGCTCGGGACAGGGGGCTCCGGGGAGCTGTTTTTT.

This clone came up once. This chain links TRBV7-2 with TRBJ2-7, with 9 bases fitting TRBD2. CDR3 length: 15 residues. Germline V gene data show CDR1 as SGHTA and CDR2 as FQGNSA. Trimming took 5 bases from V and 7 from J; bases not matched to a gene: 12. DNA of the CDR3: TGTGCCAGCAGCACCCTAGCGGGGAACCTCGGGGAGCAGTACTTC. Protein sequence: CASSTLAGNLGEQYF.

Worth noting for this clone: Additional DNA sequences in this sample encode the identical CDR3. J is TRBJ1-2 and V is TRBV5-4, with a tentative D call TRBD1 (6 bases). V shed 5 bases and J shed 4 bases, with 12 bases lying between them. The CDR3 covers 13 residues. From germline, CDR1 is SGHNT and CDR2 YYREEE (reference sequence). The chain's CDR3 is CASSPDSPYGYTF. In DNA form, the CDR3 reads TGTGCCAGCAGTCCGGACAGTCCCTATGGCTACACCTTC.

In this sample, this clone turned up once. This chain's CDR3 is CASSLQGSNTEAFF. The CDR3 DNA sequence: TGTGCCAGCAGTCTACAGGGTTCGAACACTGAAGCTTTCTTT. V and J are TRBV2 and TRBJ1-1; maybe TRBD1 (6 bases). V was cut by 5 bases and J by 1 base, with 11 bases left in between. CDR3 size: 14 residues. Germline V CDR1 and CDR2: SNHLY, FYNNEI.

The rearrangement links TRBV10-3 to TRBJ2-7, with D maybe TRBD2 (6 bases). Germline assignment: CDR1 ENHRY and CDR2 SYGVKD. Trimming shortened V by 2 bases and J by 1 base, and 15 bases separated the two germline ends. The CDR3 runs 16 residues. The DNA of the CDR3 is TGTGCCATCAGTGAGGCAAACGCTGGGGGGTCCTACGAGCAGTACTTC. Translating it yields CAISEANAGGSYEQYF.

This rearrangement joins TRBV6-1 to TRBJ1-1; 9 positions match TRBD1. The J segment lost 2 bases and the V segment lost 3 bases, leaving 4 bases of the junction unmatched. The CDR3 runs to 15 residues. Germline values: CDR1 MNHNS, CDR2 SASEGT. CDR3 DNA: TGTGCCAGCAGTGACGAGACAGGGGGTAACACTGAAGCTTTCTTT. This gives the protein CASSDETGGNTEAFF.

The V gene is TRBV7-3, the J gene TRBJ1-2, with 9 bases matching TRBD1. The CDR3 consists of 16 residues. The J segment lost 5 bases and the V segment lost 3 bases, leaving 10 bases of the junction unmatched. Germline V gene sequence: CDR1 SGHTA, CDR2 FQGTGA. The chain's CDR3 is CASSFNSGTGLYGYTF. The CDR3 bases are TGTGCCAGCAGCTTCAATTCCGGGACAGGGCTTTATGGCTACACCTTC.

V usage is TRBV7-3 and J usage is TRBJ2-1; D is possibly TRBD1 (5 bases). The CDR3 length is 15 residues. The ends were cut back, 5 bases at V and 5 bases at J, with 16 bases in the middle. Germline CDR1 is SGHTA and CDR2 is FQGTGA. CDR3 amino acids: CASSGLRGYHNEQFF. The CDR3 DNA reads as TGTGCCAGCAGCGGGTTAAGGGGATACCACAATGAGCAGTTCTTC. Filled out from reference TRBV7-3 and TRBJ2-1, the complete variable domain reads GAGVSQTPSNKVTEKGKYVELRCDPISGHTALYWYRQSLGQGPEFLIYFQGTGAADDSGLPNDRFFAVRPEGSVSTLKIQRTERGDSAVYLCASSGLRGYHNEQFFGPGTRLTVL.

The genes are TRBV19 and TRBJ1-1; D uncertain. V was shortened by 8 bases and J by 11 bases, with 12 bases between the two germline ends. Germline V gene data show CDR1 as LNHDA and CDR2 as SQIVND (reference sequence). The CDR3 covers 10 residues. The CDR3 region is CASGGQVAFF. Here the CDR3 DNA reads TGTGCCAGTGGAGGGCAGGTCGCTTTCTTT.

This chain links TRBV6-5 with TRBJ1-2; the D is unclear. The CDR3 is 13 amino acids. In germline, CDR1 is MNHEY, CDR2 SVGAGI. V lost 6 bases and J lost 4, with 12 bases in between. CDR3 DNA sequence: TGTGCCAGCAGCCCACCGGGATCCTATGGCTACACCTTC. It is translated as CASSPPGSYGYTF.

The chain couples TRBV28 to TRBJ2-2; TRBD2 aligns across 11 bases. CDR1 is MDHEN and CDR2 is SYDVKM in the germline V gene. This CDR3 region has 16 residues. V shed 8 bases and J 8 bases; nucleotides not matched to a gene: 13. CDR3 nucleotide sequence: TGTGCCAGCCGGCCACGACTAGCGGGGCGGCCGGGGGAGCTGTTTTTT. As protein: CASRPRLAGRPGELFF.

This clone was found a few times. The DNA of the CDR3 is TGTGCCAGCAGTTCAGGGATTCCGGGACAGATTTATTTT. Protein: CASSSGIPGQIYF. The rearrangement joins TRBV6-5 to TRBJ1-3; 7 bases agree with TRBD1. The V gene end was trimmed by 4 bases and the J gene end by 16 bases; junction bases not matched to a gene: 13. The CDR3 covers 13 residues. Looked up from germline, CDR1 is MNHEY and CDR2 is SVGAGI.

Here the CDR3 reads CASSLERRGQETQYF. In DNA form, the CDR3 reads TGCGCCAGCAGCTTGGAAAGGCGGGGGCAAGAGACCCAGTACTTC. This chain joins TRBV5-1 and TRBJ2-5, with TRBD2 matching over 7 bases. Germline values: CDR1 SGHRS, CDR2 YFSETQ. V lost 0 bases to trimming and J lost 2 bases; unmatched junction nucleotides: 4. This CDR3 contains 15 residues.

The chain employs TRBV19 and TRBJ2-7, with TRBD1 as a possible D gene (5 bases). The CDR3 is 12 amino acids. V was pared by 5 bases and J by 6 bases, with 11 bases between. Germline V gene data show CDR1 as LNHDA and CDR2 as SQIVND (reference sequence). Here the CDR3 DNA reads TGTGCCAGTAGTCTGACAGCCATCGAGCAGTACTTC. This sequence encodes CASSLTAIEQYF.

This clone has just one count. Germline and junction disagree at one end, which may indicate a read error. This chain connects TRBV7-7 to TRBJ2-1; 8 bases are shared with TRBD1. Germline assignment: CDR1 SSHAT and CDR2 FNYEAQ (reference sequence). CDR3 size: 16 residues. CDR3 sequence reads: CASSPALAGGGHEQFF. CDR3 in DNA: TGTGCTAGCAGCCCCGCTTTGGCAGGGGGCGGGCATGAGCAGTTCTTC.